The clone carrying this T cell receptor (beta chain) showed up just a few times. Its antigen is not known. This sample stems from a study of beta chain features in type 1 diabetes. Study-wide points: Over-representation of high TCR-expressing cells was a possible consequence of cDNA sequencing.

Expressed TCRB transcripts were sequenced because the isolated RNA had all been reverse transcribed beforehand. Assay used: immunoSEQ multiplex PCR; TCRdb lists only in-frame clones, some missing. The sample lists 250,000 to 300,000 clones; approximately 8% were seen once. The sequence was collected from a woman aged 18 to 35 in good health. Material: central memory CD4+ T cells from blood.

DNA for the CDR3: TGTGCCGCGGGGGACCCCAGCTCTGGAAACACCATATATTTT. It is translated as CAAGDPSSGNTIYF. The rearrangement links TRBV7-9 to TRBJ1-3; tentative D call: TRBD1 (5 bases). Germline V gives CDR1 SEHNR, CDR2 FQNEAQ (reference sequence). The V end was cut by 11 bases, the J end by 0 bases, with 14 bases between. CDR3 length: 14 residues.